These T cell receptor beta chains were read from a single sample in a study of blood T cell repertoires in COVID-19. Only in-frame clones appear in the TCRdb table, and some are missing; sequencing was by immunoSEQ multiplex PCR. The sample holds 350,000 to 450,000 clones, roughly 90% seen once. Source material: PBMCs or T cells enriched from blood (not recorded which). These receptors all stem from a woman aged 40 to 49 who had been exposed to COVID-19. The CDR3 runs from the conserved cysteine through the conserved F or W. A D gene is named only where the DNA matches it firmly. For some rows the clone size is stated as once, few or many, or as a class when expanded; others skip it.

J	D	size	V	length	CDR3	DNA
TRBJ2-7	.	.	TRBV5-1	13	CASSSEGSREQYF	TGCGCCAGCAGCTCGGAGGGTTCGCGCGAGCAGTACTTC
TRBJ1-2	TRBD1	.	TRBV4-3	15	CASSQAAGGGYGYTF	TGCGCCAGCAGCCAAGCGGCAGGGGGAGGCTATGGCTACACCTTC
TRBJ1-5	TRBD1	.	TRBV19	17	CASSILRDRGIHQPQHF	TGTGCCAGTAGTATACTCCGGGACAGGGGGATCCATCAGCCCCAGCATTTT
TRBJ2-2	.	.	TRBV7-2	13	CASSLPVTGELFF	TGTGCCAGCAGCTTACCGGTTACCGGGGAGCTGTTTTTT
TRBJ1-2	.	.	TRBV3-1/TRBV3-2	14	CASSQEGGSYGYTF	TGTGCCAGCAGCCAAGAGGGGGGAAGCTATGGCTACACCTTC
TRBJ1-3	.	.	TRBV27	14	CASRPAGPGNTIYF	TGTGCCAGCAGACCGGCAGGGCCCGGAAACACCATATATTTT
TRBJ2-4	.	.	TRBV5-4	14	CASSSQGTKNIQYF	TGTGCCAGCAGCTCACAGGGAACCAAAAACATTCAGTACTTC
TRBJ1-4	.	.	TRBV7-2	15	CASSLAGLGSEKLFF	TGTGCCAGCAGCTTAGCGGGTCTGGGGAGTGAAAAACTGTTTTTT
TRBJ1-6	TRBD1	.	TRBV9	19	CASSVPLRGDRVRAAPLHF	TGTGCCAGCAGCGTCCCTTTAAGGGGGGACAGGGTAAGAGCGGCACCCCTCCACTTT
TRBJ1-4	.	.	TRBV5-5	16	CASSLDFGQYNEKLFF	TGTGCCAGCAGCTTGGATTTTGGACAGTATAATGAAAAACTGTTTTTT
TRBJ1-5	.	.	TRBV18	15	CASSPPGGGNQPQHF	TGTGCCAGCTCACCACCAGGGGGTGGCAATCAGCCCCAGCATTTT
TRBJ2-1	.	once	TRBV5-6	13	CASSPGRQDARFF	TGTGCCAGCAGTCCAGGGCGACAGGACGCGAGGTTCTTC
TRBJ1-5	.	.	TRBV19	16	CASSTELTVSNQPQHF	TGTGCCAGTAGTACTGAACTGACTGTCAGCAATCAGCCCCAGCATTTT
TRBJ2-7	TRBD1	.	TRBV9	12	CASSLTGNEQYF	TGTGCCAGCAGCTTGACAGGGAACGAGCAGTACTTC
TRBJ1-2	.	.	TRBV19	15	CASSIDPTGNYGYTF	TGTGCCAGTAGTATAGACCCAACCGGGAACTATGGCTACACCTTC
TRBJ2-7	.	.	TRBV12-3/TRBV12-4	13	CASSLVSSYEQYF	TGTGCCAGCAGTTTGGTCAGCTCCTACGAGCAGTACTTC
TRBJ2-5	TRBD2	.	TRBV7-8	13	CASTKLAEETQYF	TGTGCCAGCACGAAACTAGCGGAAGAGACCCAGTACTTC
TRBJ2-1	TRBD1	.	TRBV23-1	19	CASSQSRAPGQGARLAQFF	TGCGCCAGCAGTCAATCGAGAGCCCCTGGACAGGGGGCCCGTTTGGCGCAGTTCTTC
TRBJ1-2	TRBD1	.	TRBV19	16	CASSRLDRGRSTGYTF	TGTGCCAGTAGTCGATTAGACAGGGGGCGAAGTACCGGCTACACCTTC
TRBJ2-2	TRBD2	once	TRBV6-1	15	CASSEASGGNGELFF	TGTGCCAGCAGTGAAGCAAGCGGGGGGAACGGGGAGCTGTTTTTT
TRBJ1-5	.	.	TRBV3-1/TRBV3-2	14	CASSQGTNVEPQHF	TGTGCCAGCAGCCAGGGGACAAACGTTGAGCCCCAGCATTTT
TRBJ1-4	TRBD1	.	TRBV7-9	15	CASSPRGRTNEKLFF	TGTGCCAGCAGCCCCAGGGGGAGAACTAATGAAAAACTGTTTTTT
TRBJ2-7	TRBD2	.	TRBV29-1	15	CSVRGWGLVGGEQYF	TGCAGCGTCCGTGGGTGGGGACTAGTGGGAGGCGAGCAGTACTTC
TRBJ2-1	.	.	TRBV7-3	16	CASSPRGGGSHNEQFF	TGTGCCAGCAGCCCGCGAGGGGGGGGGTCCCACAATGAGCAGTTCTTC
TRBJ1-2	TRBD1	.	TRBV29-1	13	CSVSDRGGYGYTF	TGCAGCGTATCCGACAGGGGGGGCTATGGCTACACCTTC
TRBJ2-7	.	.	TRBV24-1	13	CATSERLPYEQYF	TGTGCCACCAGTGAAAGACTTCCCTACGAGCAGTACTTC
TRBJ1-2	.	.	TRBV6-2/TRBV6-3	16	CASSNPLRTTGPGYTF	TGTGCCAGCAGTAACCCCCTAAGAACTACAGGACCCGGCTACACCTTC
TRBJ1-1	.	.	TRBV3-1/TRBV3-2	14	CASSQALANTEAFF	TGTGCCAGCAGCCAAGCTTTGGCAAACACTGAAGCTTTCTTT
TRBJ2-7	.	.	TRBV5-1	13	CASSLGENYEQYF	TGCGCCAGCAGCTTGGGGGAGAACTACGAGCAGTACTTC
TRBJ1-1	.	.	TRBV10-3	15	CAISPRIDTNTEAFF	TGTGCCATCAGTCCCCGAATAGACACGAACACTGAAGCTTTCTTT
TRBJ1-4	TRBD1	.	TRBV15	16	CATSRTGKASEGKLFF	TGTGCCACCAGCCGGACAGGGAAGGCTTCAGAGGGAAAACTGTTTTTT
TRBJ1-3	TRBD1	.	TRBV13	15	CASSNPGQTGNTIYF	TGTGCCAGCAGCAACCCGGGACAGACTGGAAACACCATATATTTT
TRBJ2-3	TRBD2	.	TRBV7-2	15	CASSRLAGRTDTQYF	TGTGCCAGCAGTCGACTAGCGGGACGCACAGATACGCAGTATTTT
TRBJ2-7	.	few	TRBV6-5	15	CASRSRDGSSYEQYF	TGTGCCAGCAGGTCTCGGGACGGGAGCTCCTACGAGCAGTACTTC
TRBJ1-1	.	.	TRBV2	16	CASTWDKTLMNTEAFF	TGTGCCAGCACATGGGACAAGACCTTAATGAACACTGAAGCTTTCTTT
TRBJ2-5	TRBD1	.	TRBV3-1/TRBV3-2	16	CASSLSLGQYQETQYF	TGTGCCAGCAGCTTATCCCTGGGACAGTACCAAGAGACCCAGTACTTC
TRBJ1-4	.	.	TRBV9	14	CASSASSQASKLFF	TGTGCCAGCAGCGCCAGCTCACAGGCTTCTAAACTGTTTTTT
TRBJ1-5	.	.	TRBV6-1	13	CASSEALGTPQHF	TGTGCCAGCAGTGAAGCGCTAGGGACACCCCAGCATTTT
TRBJ1-5	.	.	TRBV10-3	14	CAISEPGGNQPQHF	TGTGCCATCAGTGAGCCGGGGGGCAATCAGCCCCAGCATTTT
TRBJ2-1	TRBD2	.	TRBV7-3	15	CASSRTSGADNEQFF	TGTGCCAGCAGCCGGACTAGCGGGGCCGACAATGAGCAGTTCTTC
TRBJ2-3	TRBD2	.	TRBV19	16	CASRSTGLGLSDTQYF	TGTGCCAGTAGATCTACGGGACTAGGGCTGTCAGATACGCAGTATTTT
TRBJ1-1	.	.	TRBV7-9	13	CASSLVQNAPAFF	TGTGCCAGCAGCTTAGTACAGAACGCCCCAGCTTTCTTT
TRBJ1-1	.	.	TRBV6-2/TRBV6-3	15	CASSYLREMNTEAFF	TGTGCCAGCAGTTACCTACGGGAAATGAACACTGAAGCTTTCTTT
TRBJ1-2	.	once	TRBV5-1	13	CASSTTDFYGYTF	TGCGCCAGCAGCACGACAGATTTCTATGGCTACACCTTC
TRBJ1-1	TRBD1	.	TRBV19	16	CASSYRTGGRATEAFF	TGTGCCAGTTCCTACCGGACAGGTGGCCGGGCCACTGAAGCTTTCTTT
TRBJ2-2	TRBD1	.	TRBV10-3	15	CAIKGGVKNTGELFF	TGTGCCATCAAAGGGGGCGTGAAGAACACCGGGGAGCTGTTTTTT
TRBJ1-5	.	.	TRBV7-9	16	CASSLAKGQGNQPQHF	TGTGCCAGCAGCTTAGCTAAAGGTCAGGGCAATCAGCCCCAGCATTTT
TRBJ1-2	.	.	TRBV6-2/TRBV6-3	14	CASSYSIGRGGYTF	TGTGCCAGCAGTTACTCCATAGGCCGAGGGGGCTACACCTTC
TRBJ1-2	.	.	TRBV3-1/TRBV3-2	16	CASSQVGGRQNYGYTF	TGTGCCAGCAGCCAAGTCGGGGGTAGACAAAACTATGGCTACACCTTC
TRBJ1-1	TRBD1	.	TRBV3-1/TRBV3-2	16	CASSQGDRAMNTEAFF	TGTGCCAGCAGCCAAGGGGACAGGGCCATGAACACTGAAGCTTTCTTT
TRBJ2-7	TRBD2	.	TRBV2	15	CASTPGAGGPHEQYF	TGTGCCAGCACCCCCGGAGCGGGAGGTCCCCACGAGCAGTACTTC
TRBJ1-2	.	.	TRBV19	13	CASTPGHNYGYTF	TGTGCCAGTACCCCGGGACACAACTATGGCTACACCTTC